This T cell receptor (beta chain) emerged from a study of T cell responses to AZD1222 COVID-19 vaccine. Germline assignment: CDR1 SNHLY and CDR2 FYNNEI. The CDR3 is 13 amino acids. Trimming cost V 8 bases and J 7 bases, with 14 bases left between them. This table comes from immunoSEQ multiplex PCR, and its TCRdb copy is limited to in-frame clones, with some not included. Among 90,000 to 110,000 clones listed, 80% to 90% were seen once. V usage is TRBV2 and J usage is TRBJ1-4; D might be TRBD1 (5 bases). Sequenced material: peripheral blood, taken 28 days after the second AZD1222 dose. The sequence was collected from an adult who received the AZD1222 COVID-19 vaccine. The chain's CDR3 is CASALGAVEKLFF. The CDR3 bases are TGTGCCAGCGCCCTAGGGGCCGTTGAAAAACTGTTTTTT.